This T cell receptor beta chain derives from a study of spatial heterogeneity in lung cancer. Looking at the study overall: The authors sequenced available follow-up PBMC samples, taken a median of around two years after resection. Each time, sequencing found more beta-chain sequences than alpha-chain sequences.

Time point specified: blood at routine non-recurrence follow-up after resection. The sequenced material consisted of unsorted whole RNA from tumor, nontumor lung or frozen PBMC. The V and J ends lost 7 bases and 0 bases respectively, with 10 bases between them. The CDR3 has 14 residues. CDR1 SNHLY and CDR2 FYNNEI come from the germline V gene. In the library, each TCR cDNA molecule bore its own unique molecular identifier. MiXCR, run by TCRdb on the 5' RACE reads, gives a single entry per CDR3 protein. Among about 30,000 distinct CDR3 sequences listed, 4.5% to 7.5% were seen once. The specimen comprised PBMCs, sampled at follow-up. The source is a male donor with early-stage non-small cell lung cancer. The chain carries TRBV2 and TRBJ2-1; D uncertain. The CDR3 nucleotides read TGTGCCAGCACTCTACTCAGCTCCTACAATGAGCAGTTCTTC. This encodes CASTLLSSYNEQFF.